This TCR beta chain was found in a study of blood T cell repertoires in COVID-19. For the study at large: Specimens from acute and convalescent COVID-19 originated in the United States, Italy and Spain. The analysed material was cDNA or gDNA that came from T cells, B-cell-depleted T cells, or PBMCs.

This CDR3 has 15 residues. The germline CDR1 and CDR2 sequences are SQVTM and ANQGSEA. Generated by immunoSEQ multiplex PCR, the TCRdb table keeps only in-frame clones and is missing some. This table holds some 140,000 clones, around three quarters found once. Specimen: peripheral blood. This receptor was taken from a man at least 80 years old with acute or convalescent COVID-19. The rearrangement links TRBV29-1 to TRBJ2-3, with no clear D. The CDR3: CSASQLISSADTQYF. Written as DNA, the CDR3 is TGCAGTGCCTCCCAATTGATATCCTCGGCAGATACGCAGTATTTT.